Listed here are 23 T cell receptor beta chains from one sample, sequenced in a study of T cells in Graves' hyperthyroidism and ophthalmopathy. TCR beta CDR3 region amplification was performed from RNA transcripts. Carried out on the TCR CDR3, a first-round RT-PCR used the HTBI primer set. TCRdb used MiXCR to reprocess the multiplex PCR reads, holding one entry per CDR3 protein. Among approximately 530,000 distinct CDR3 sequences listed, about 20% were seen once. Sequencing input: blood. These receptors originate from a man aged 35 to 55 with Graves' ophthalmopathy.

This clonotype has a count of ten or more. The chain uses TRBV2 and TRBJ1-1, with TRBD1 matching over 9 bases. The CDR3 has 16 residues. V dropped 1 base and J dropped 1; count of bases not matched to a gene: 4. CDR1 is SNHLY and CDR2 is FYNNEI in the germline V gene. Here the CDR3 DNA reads TGTGCCAGCAGTGAAGTGGGGACAGGGAAGAACACTGAAGCTTTCTTT. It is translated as CASSEVGTGKNTEAFF.

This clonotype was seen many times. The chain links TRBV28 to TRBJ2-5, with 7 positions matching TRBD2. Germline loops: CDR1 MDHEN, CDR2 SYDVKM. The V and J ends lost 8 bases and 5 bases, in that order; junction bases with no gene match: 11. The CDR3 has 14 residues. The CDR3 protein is CASCGGVGLETQYF. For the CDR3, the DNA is TGTGCCAGCTGCGGGGGAGTAGGTTTGGAGACCCAGTACTTC.

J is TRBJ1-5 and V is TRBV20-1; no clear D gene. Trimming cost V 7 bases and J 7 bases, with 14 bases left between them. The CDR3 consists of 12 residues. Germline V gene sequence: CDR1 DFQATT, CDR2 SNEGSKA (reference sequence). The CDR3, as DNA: TGCAGTGGAGGACGGGAGAACCAGCCCCAGCATTTT. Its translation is CSGGRENQPQHF.

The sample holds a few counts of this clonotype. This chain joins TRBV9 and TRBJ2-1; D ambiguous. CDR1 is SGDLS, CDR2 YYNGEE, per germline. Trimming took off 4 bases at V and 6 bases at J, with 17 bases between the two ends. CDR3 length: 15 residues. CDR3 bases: TGTGCCAGCAGCCCTACCGCGTCGGGCCCCAATGAGCAGTTCTTC. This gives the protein CASSPTASGPNEQFF.

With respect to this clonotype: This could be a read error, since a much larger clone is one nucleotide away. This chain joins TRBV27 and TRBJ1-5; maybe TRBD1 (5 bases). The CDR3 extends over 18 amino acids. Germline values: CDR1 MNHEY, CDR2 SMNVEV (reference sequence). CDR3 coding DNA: TGTGTCAGCAGTTCGATGTGGGGGGGGACTCTTATGGGGCAGCCCCAGCATTTT. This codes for CVSSSMWGGTLMGQPQHF.

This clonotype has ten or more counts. In DNA form, the CDR3 reads TGTGCCAGCAGTGTGAGTGGTCTAGCGGGGGTGAAAGATACGCAGTATTTT. Translated: CASSVSGLAGVKDTQYF. J is TRBJ2-3 and V is TRBV2; TRBD2 agrees at 10 bases. The CDR3 has 17 residues. Germline CDR1 is SNHLY and CDR2 is FYNNEI. With V trimmed by 4 bases and J by 5 bases, 12 bases remained unmatched.

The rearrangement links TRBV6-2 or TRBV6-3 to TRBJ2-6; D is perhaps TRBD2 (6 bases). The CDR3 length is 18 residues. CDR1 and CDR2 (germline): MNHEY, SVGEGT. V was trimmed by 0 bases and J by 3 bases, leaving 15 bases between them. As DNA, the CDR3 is TGTGCCAGCAGTTACTCGGAGGGGCCGCCTAGTGGGGCCAACGTCCTGACTTTC. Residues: CASSYSEGPPSGANVLTF.

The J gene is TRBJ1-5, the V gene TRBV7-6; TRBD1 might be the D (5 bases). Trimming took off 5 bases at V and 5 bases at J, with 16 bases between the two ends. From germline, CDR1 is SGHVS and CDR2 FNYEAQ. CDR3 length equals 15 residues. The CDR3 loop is CASSLRDGGDQPQHF. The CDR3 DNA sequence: TGTGCCAGCAGCCTCCGGGACGGCGGGGATCAGCCCCAGCATTTT.

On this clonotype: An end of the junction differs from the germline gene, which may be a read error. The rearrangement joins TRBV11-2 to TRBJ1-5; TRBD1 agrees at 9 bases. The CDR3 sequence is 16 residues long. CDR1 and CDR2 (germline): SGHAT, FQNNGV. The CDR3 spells CASSLGTGSSNQPRHF. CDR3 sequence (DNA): TGTGCCAGCAGCTTGGGGACAGGGAGTAGCAATCAGCCCCGGCATTTT.

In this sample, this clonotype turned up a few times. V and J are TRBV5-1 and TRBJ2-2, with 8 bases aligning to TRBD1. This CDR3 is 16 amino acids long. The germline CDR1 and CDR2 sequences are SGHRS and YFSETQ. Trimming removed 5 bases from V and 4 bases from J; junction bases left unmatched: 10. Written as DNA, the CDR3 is TGCGCCAGCAGTCCCTCCTGGACAGGGAGCACCGGGGAGCTGTTTTTT. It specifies CASSPSWTGSTGELFF.

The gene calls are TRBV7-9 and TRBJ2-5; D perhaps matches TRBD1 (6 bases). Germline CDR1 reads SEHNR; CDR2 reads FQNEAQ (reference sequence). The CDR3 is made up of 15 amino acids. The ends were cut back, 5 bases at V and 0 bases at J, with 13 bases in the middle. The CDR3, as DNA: TGTGCCAGCAGCGACACCCAGGGGTACCAAGAGACCCAGTACTTC. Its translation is CASSDTQGYQETQYF.

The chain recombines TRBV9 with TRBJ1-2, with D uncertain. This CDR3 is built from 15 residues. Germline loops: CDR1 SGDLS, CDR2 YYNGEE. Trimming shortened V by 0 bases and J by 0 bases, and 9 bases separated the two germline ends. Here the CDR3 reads CASSVEGRTNYGYTF. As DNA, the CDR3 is TGTGCCAGCAGCGTAGAAGGTCGGACTAACTATGGCTACACCTTC.

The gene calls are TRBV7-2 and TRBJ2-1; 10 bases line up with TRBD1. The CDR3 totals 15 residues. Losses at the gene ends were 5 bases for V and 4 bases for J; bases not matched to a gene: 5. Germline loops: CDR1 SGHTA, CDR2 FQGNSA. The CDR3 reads CASSTGTGDYNEQFF. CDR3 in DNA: TGTGCCAGCAGCACCGGGACAGGGGATTACAATGAGCAGTTCTTC.

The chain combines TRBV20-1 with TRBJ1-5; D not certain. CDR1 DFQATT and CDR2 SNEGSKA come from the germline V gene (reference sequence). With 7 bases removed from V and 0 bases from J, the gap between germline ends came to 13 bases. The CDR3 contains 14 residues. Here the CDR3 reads CSVPPRFSNQPQHF. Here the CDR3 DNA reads TGCAGTGTCCCCCCACGGTTTAGCAATCAGCCCCAGCATTTT.

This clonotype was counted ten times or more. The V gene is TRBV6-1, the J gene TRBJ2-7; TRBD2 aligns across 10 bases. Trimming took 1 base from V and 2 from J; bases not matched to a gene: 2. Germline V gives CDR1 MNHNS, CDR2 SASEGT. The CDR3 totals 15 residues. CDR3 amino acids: CASSEGSGGTYEQYF. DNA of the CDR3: TGTGCCAGCAGTGAAGGTAGCGGGGGGACCTACGAGCAGTACTTC.

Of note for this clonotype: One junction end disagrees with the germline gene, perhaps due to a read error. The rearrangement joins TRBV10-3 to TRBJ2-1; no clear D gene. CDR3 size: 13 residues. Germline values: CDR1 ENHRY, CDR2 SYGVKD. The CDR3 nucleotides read TGTGCCATCAGTGAGTCGGGGAACAATAAGCAGTTCTTC. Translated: CAISESGNNKQFF.

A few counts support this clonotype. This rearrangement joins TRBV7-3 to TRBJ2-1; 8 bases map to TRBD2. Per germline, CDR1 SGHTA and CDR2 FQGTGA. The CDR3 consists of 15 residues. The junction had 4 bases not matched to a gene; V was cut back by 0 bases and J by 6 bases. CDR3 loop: CASSLTGTRANEQFF. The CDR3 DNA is TGTGCCAGCAGCTTAACCGGGACTAGGGCCAATGAGCAGTTCTTC.

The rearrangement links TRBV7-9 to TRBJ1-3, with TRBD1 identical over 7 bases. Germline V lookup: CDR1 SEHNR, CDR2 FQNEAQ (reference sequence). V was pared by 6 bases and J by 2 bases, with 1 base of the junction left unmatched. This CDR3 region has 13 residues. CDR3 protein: CASSGQAGNTIYF. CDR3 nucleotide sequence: TGTGCCAGCAGTGGACAGGCTGGAAACACCATATATTTT.

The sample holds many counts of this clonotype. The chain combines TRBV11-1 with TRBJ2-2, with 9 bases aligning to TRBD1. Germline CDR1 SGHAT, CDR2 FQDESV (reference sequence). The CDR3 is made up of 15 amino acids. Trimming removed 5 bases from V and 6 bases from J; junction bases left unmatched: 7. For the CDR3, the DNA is TGTGCCAGCAGCCCCGGGACAGGGAAGCCCGGGGAGCTGTTTTTT. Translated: CASSPGTGKPGELFF.

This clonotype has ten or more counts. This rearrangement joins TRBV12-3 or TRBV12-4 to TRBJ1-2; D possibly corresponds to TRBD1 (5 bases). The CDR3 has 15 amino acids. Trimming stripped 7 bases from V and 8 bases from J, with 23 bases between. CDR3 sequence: CASTPPGTGRLGYTF. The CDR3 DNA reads TGTGCCAGCACCCCCCCCGGCACAGGACGACTAGGCTACACCTTC.

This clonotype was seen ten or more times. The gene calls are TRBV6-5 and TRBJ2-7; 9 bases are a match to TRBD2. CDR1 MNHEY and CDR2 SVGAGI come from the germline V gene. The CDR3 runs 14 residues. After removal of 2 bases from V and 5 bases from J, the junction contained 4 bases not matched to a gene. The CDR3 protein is CASSYGGREDEQYF. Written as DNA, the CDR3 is TGTGCCAGCAGTTACGGCGGGAGGGAGGACGAGCAGTACTTC.

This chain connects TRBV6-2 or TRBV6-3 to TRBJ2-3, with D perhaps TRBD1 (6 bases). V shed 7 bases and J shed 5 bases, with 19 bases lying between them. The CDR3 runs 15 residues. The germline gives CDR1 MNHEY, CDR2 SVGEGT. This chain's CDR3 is CASKVGRGSRDTQYF. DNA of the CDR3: TGTGCCAGCAAGGTAGGCAGGGGATCAAGAGATACGCAGTATTTT.

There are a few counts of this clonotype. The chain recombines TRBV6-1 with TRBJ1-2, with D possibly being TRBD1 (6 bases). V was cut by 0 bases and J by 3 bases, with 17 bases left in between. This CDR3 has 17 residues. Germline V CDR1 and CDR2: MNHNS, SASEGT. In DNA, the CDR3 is TGTGCCAGCAGTGAAGCCGGGGGGGGGGGCGGTGACTATGGCTACACCTTC. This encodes CASSEAGGGGGDYGYTF.